The 7 T cell receptor beta chains below all came from one sample that was sequenced in a study of blood T cell repertoires in COVID-19 (dated by TCRdb to the early 2020s). Library preparation employed the immunoSEQ multiplex PCR assay. The clones in this table, taken by TCRdb from immuneACCESS, are in-frame only. Not every clone is retained; where verified, under half of the shortfall comes from an unresolved V gene, and the cause of the rest is unknown. Present in this sample are about 99,000 clones, 75% to 90% of which were seen just once. The ten largest clones take up roughly a quarter of the sample. Sequenced input: peripheral blood. These receptors were obtained from a man aged 55 to 70 with acute or convalescent COVID-19.

For the CDR3, the DNA is TGTGCCATCAGTGCAGAACAGGGCGCCGAGCAGTACTTC. Translated: CAISAEQGAEQYF. The rearrangement joins TRBV10-3 to TRBJ2-7, with D perhaps TRBD1 (6 bases). V was trimmed by 4 bases and J by 6 bases, leaving 13 bases between them. Per germline, CDR1 ENHRY and CDR2 SYGVKD. The CDR3 is made up of 13 amino acids.

The chain carries TRBV5-1 and TRBJ1-2; TRBD1 matches 7 bases. Germline V gene data show CDR1 as SGHRS and CDR2 as YFSETQ. This CDR3 has 16 residues. The trim removed 0 bases at V and 6 bases at J, leaving 11 bases unmatched. The CDR3 DNA is TGCGCCAGCAGCTTGGACCCCGGGCAGGGGGTGAATGGCTACACCTTC. Its translation: CASSLDPGQGVNGYTF.

In DNA, the CDR3 is TGTGCCAGCAGGCACAGGAACACTGAAGCTTTCTTT. This translates into CASRHRNTEAFF. The gene calls are TRBV12-3 or TRBV12-4 and TRBJ1-1; D gene ambiguous. The CDR3 loop spans 12 amino acids. V lost 6 bases and J lost 1, with 6 bases in between.

The genes are TRBV11-2 and TRBJ2-2; D perhaps matches TRBD2 (6 bases). V was pared by 1 base and J by 1 base, with 10 bases between. The germline V gene encodes CDR1 SGHAT and CDR2 FQNNGV. This CDR3 comprises 16 residues. Here the CDR3 reads CASSLGDWENTGELFF. DNA of the CDR3: TGTGCCAGCAGCTTAGGGGACTGGGAGAACACCGGGGAGCTGTTTTTT.

This clone was counted a single time. This same CDR3 is encoded by further DNA sequences in the sample. The chain carries TRBV30 and TRBJ1-2; 8 bases map to TRBD1. Germline lookup yields CDR1 GTSNPN and CDR2 SVGIG (reference sequence). The V and J ends lost 2 bases and 4 bases, in that order; junction bases with no gene match: 3. The CDR3 runs 13 residues. CDR3 residues: CAWSRDRPYGYTF. The CDR3 DNA sequence: TGTGCCTGGAGTAGGGACAGGCCCTATGGCTACACCTTC.

The V and J genes are TRBV2 and TRBJ2-7; a possible D gene is TRBD2 (6 bases). This CDR3 has 13 amino acids. The germline V gene has CDR1 SNHLY and CDR2 FYNNEI. V lost 3 bases and J 4 bases, leaving 10 bases between the germline ends. The CDR3 nucleotides are TGTGCCAGCAGTGAGGGCGGGATTTACGAGCAGTACTTC. It translates to CASSEGGIYEQYF.

The chain has TRBV5-1 and TRBJ2-5; D possibly corresponds to TRBD1 (5 bases). The CDR3 is made up of 14 amino acids. Germline V gives CDR1 SGHRS, CDR2 YFSETQ. V was cut by 4 bases and J by 0 bases, with 10 bases left in between. The CDR3 DNA sequence: TGCGCCAGCAGCCGGTCAGGGTACCAAGAGACCCAGTACTTC. Amino acid sequence: CASSRSGYQETQYF.